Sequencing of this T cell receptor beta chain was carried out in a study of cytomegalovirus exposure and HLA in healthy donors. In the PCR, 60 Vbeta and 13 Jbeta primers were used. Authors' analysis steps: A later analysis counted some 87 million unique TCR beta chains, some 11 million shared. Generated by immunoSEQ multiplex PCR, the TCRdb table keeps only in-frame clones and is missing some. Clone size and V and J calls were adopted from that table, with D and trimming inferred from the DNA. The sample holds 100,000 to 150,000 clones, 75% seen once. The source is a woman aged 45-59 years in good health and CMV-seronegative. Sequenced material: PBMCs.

CDR3 amino acids: CASGRAETQYF. The DNA of the CDR3 is TGTGCCAGCGGGCGGGCGGAGACCCAGTACTTC. The chain is built from TRBV6-5 and TRBJ2-5; D might be TRBD2 (5 bases). With 8 bases removed from V and 5 bases from J, the gap between germline ends came to 9 bases. From germline, CDR1 is MNHEY and CDR2 SVGAGI. CDR3 size: 11 residues.